A single sample is the source of the 6 T cell receptor beta chains below, sequenced in a study of CD8 T cells in Susac syndrome (dated by TCRdb to about 2019). Preparation of the library involved the immunoSEQ multiplex PCR assay. RNA was extracted using the RNeasy kit, and roughly 0.45 to 1 microgram was reverse transcribed with random hexamers. TCRdb took the public reads, trimmed them with fastp at Q25, ran MiXCR for clone calling and kept in-frame beta chains. Merged by CDR3 protein, the rows form single entries marked with the most common genes and DNA. This sample gives 20,000 or so distinct CDR3 sequences in total; roughly 95% of them show up just once. The ten largest account for around 0.21% of the sample. Material for sequencing was CD8+ T cells from PBMCs. The receptors come from a human donor in good health.

The chain employs TRBV20-1 and TRBJ2-1, with 12 bases lining up with TRBD2. The CDR3 length is 19 residues. V lost 0 bases, J lost 2 bases, and 11 bases stayed unmatched. From germline, CDR1 is DFQATT and CDR2 SNEGSKA (reference sequence). The CDR3 here is CSARDQTSGSPWAYNEQFF. The CDR3 nucleotides read TGCAGTGCTAGAGATCAGACTAGCGGGAGCCCCTGGGCCTACAATGAGCAGTTCTTC.

J is TRBJ2-6 and V is TRBV7-9, with D possibly being TRBD1 (6 bases). Germline CDR1 and CDR2: SEHNR and FQNEAQ (reference sequence). V shed 6 bases and J shed 3 bases, with 15 bases lying between them. The CDR3 extends over 16 amino acids. CDR3 bases: TGTGCCAGCAGGATTACAGGGTCTGATGGGGCCAACGTCCTGACTTTC. This sequence encodes CASRITGSDGANVLTF.

The chain is built from TRBV29-1 and TRBJ2-7; D gene ambiguous. Germline V gene lookup returns CDR1 SQVTM and CDR2 ANQGSEA. The CDR3 is 14 residues long. Trimming took 1 base from V and 2 from J, leaving 12 bases between them. CDR3 sequence: CSVEGEGMTYEQYF. The CDR3 DNA is TGCAGCGTTGAAGGGGAAGGAATGACCTACGAGCAGTACTTC.

CDR3 in amino acids: CASSPNPGLGDEQFF. Here the CDR3 DNA reads TGTGCCAGCAGCCCGAATCCGGGACTAGGGGATGAGCAGTTCTTC. The chain employs TRBV4-2 and TRBJ2-1, with TRBD2 matching 8 bases. Germline CDR1 LGHNA, CDR2 YNFKEQ. The CDR3 consists of 15 residues. Trimming at V came to 4 bases and at J to 8 bases, leaving 10 bases not matched to a gene.

The chain carries TRBV29-1 and TRBJ2-4, with a possible D match to TRBD2 (5 bases). This CDR3 has 13 residues. The germline V and J ends were trimmed by 4 bases and 8 bases, with 15 bases remaining between them. Germline V gene sequence: CDR1 SQVTM, CDR2 ANQGSEA. This chain's CDR3 is CSVARSGGDIQYF. The CDR3 DNA reads as TGCAGCGTTGCGCGGAGCGGTGGGGACATTCAGTACTTC.

The CDR3 loop reads CASSPGEGAGGPHEQFF. CDR3 DNA sequence: TGTGCCAGCTCACCAGGGGAGGGAGCGGGAGGGCCGCATGAGCAGTTCTTC. The chain carries TRBV18 and TRBJ2-1; 10 nucleotides agree with TRBD2. The CDR3 has 17 residues. The J segment lost 8 bases and the V segment lost 2 bases, leaving 12 bases of the junction unmatched. CDR1 and CDR2 (germline): KGHSH, LQKENI.